Each of the 14 T cell receptor beta chains below was sequenced from the same sample in a study of T cell responses to AZD1222 COVID-19 vaccine (dated by TCRdb to the early 2020s). This specimen's time point label, interpreted: about 28 days (+/-7) after the second vaccine dose. The library relied on the immunoSEQ multiplex PCR assay. The table comes from immuneACCESS by way of TCRdb, which keeps in-frame sequences with V and J called. Part of the clones is missing from these tables; in studies checked, under half for an unresolved V gene and the rest for unknown reasons. This sample gives 130,000 or so clones in total; around 90% of them show up just once. 4.5% to 7% of the sample belongs to the ten largest clones. The sample consisted of peripheral blood, taken 28 days after the second AZD1222 dose. All receptors come from an adult who received the AZD1222 COVID-19 vaccine.

CDR3 DNA: TGCGCCAGCAGTCCCGGACGGCCAGATTCACCCCTCCACTTT. Amino acids: CASSPGRPDSPLHF. This rearrangement joins TRBV10-1 to TRBJ1-6; D remains ambiguous. V was cut by 5 bases and J by 8 bases, with 13 bases left in between. From germline, CDR1 is WNHNN and CDR2 SYGVQD (reference sequence). The CDR3 spans 14 residues.

This clone was counted only a few times. The chain uses TRBV18 and TRBJ2-2; TRBD2 matches at 9 bases. The CDR3 extends over 17 amino acids. In germline, CDR1 is KGHSH, CDR2 LQKENI. J gave up 2 bases and V 2 bases, and 6 bases lay outside the gene matches. The DNA of the CDR3 is TGTGCCAGCTCACCAAGGTCTAGCGGGATTAACACCGGGGAGCTGTTTTTT. It yields the protein CASSPRSSGINTGELFF.

V and J are TRBV9 and TRBJ1-2, with D perhaps matching TRBD1 (6 bases). The V gene lost 2 bases and the J gene lost 6 bases, with 23 bases spanning the gap. Germline V gene data show CDR1 as SGDLS and CDR2 as YYNGEE. CDR3 size: 17 residues. CDR3 loop: CASSVRRGAHLFDGYTF. The CDR3 DNA reads as TGTGCCAGCAGCGTTAGGAGGGGGGCCCACCTCTTTGATGGCTACACCTTC.

The rearrangement links TRBV19 to TRBJ2-4; maybe TRBD2 (6 bases). The CDR3 consists of 16 residues. From germline, CDR1 is LNHDA and CDR2 SQIVND (reference sequence). The ends were cut back, 6 bases at V and 5 bases at J, with 20 bases in the middle. The CDR3 region has the DNA TGTGCCAGTAGGTTTTCTGCGGGGCCGCAGGAAAACATTCAGTACTTC. Its protein is CASRFSAGPQENIQYF. Together with reference TRBV19 and TRBJ2-4, the CDR3 gives the full variable domain: DGGITQSPKYLFRKEGQNVTLSCEQNLNHDAMYWYRQDPGQGLRLIYYSQIVNDFQKGDIAEGYSVSREKKESFPLTVTSAQKNPTAFYLCASRFSAGPQENIQYFGAGTRLSVL.

J is TRBJ2-1 and V is TRBV5-1, with TRBD1 matching over 10 bases. Trimming at V came to 4 bases and at J to 4 bases, leaving 8 bases not matched to a gene. CDR1 SGHRS and CDR2 YFSETQ come from the germline V gene. This CDR3 is 16 amino acids long. The CDR3 DNA follows: TGCGCCAGCAGCAAGAGACAGGGGGCAATTTACAATGAGCAGTTCTTC. Amino acids: CASSKRQGAIYNEQFF.

This clone appeared a few times. The V gene is TRBV6-4, the J gene TRBJ2-3; 10 positions match TRBD2. The ends lost 5 bases at V and 0 bases at J; junction bases unmatched: 2. Germline V gene lookup returns CDR1 MRHNA and CDR2 SNTAGT. The CDR3 is made up of 15 amino acids. The CDR3 spells CASSRLAGSTDTQYF. CDR3 nucleotide sequence: TGTGCCAGCAGTCGACTAGCGGGCAGCACAGATACGCAGTATTTT.

This rearrangement joins TRBV6-5 to TRBJ1-2; D remains unclear. Trimming took off 4 bases at V and 1 base at J, with 10 bases between the two ends. This CDR3 spans 14 amino acids. Looked up from germline, CDR1 is MNHEY and CDR2 is SVGAGI. CDR3 amino acids: CASSSPTNNYGYTF. The CDR3 DNA sequence: TGTGCCAGCAGTTCCCCAACCAATAACTATGGCTACACCTTC.

The chain is built from TRBV7-8 and TRBJ2-2; D ambiguous. Trimming removed 4 bases at V and 2 bases at J, with 8 bases between. CDR1 and CDR2 from the germline V gene are SGHVS and FQNEAQ. CDR3 length: 14 residues. CDR3 in amino acids: CASSYTFNTGELFF. Here the CDR3 DNA reads TGTGCCAGCAGCTACACGTTCAACACCGGGGAGCTGTTTTTT.

The rearrangement uses TRBV11-3 and TRBJ1-2, with no clear D. The CDR3 spans 11 residues. Trimming left V 2 bases short and J 6 bases short, with 4 bases between. The germline V gene has CDR1 SGHNT and CDR2 YENEEA. CDR3 protein: CASSLSHGYTF. CDR3 DNA sequence: TGTGCCAGCAGCTTAAGCCATGGCTACACCTTC.

This clone was counted only a few times. The chain joins TRBV3-1 (or the pseudogene TRBV3-2) to TRBJ2-1, with 13 bases that match TRBD2. CDR1 and CDR2 from the germline V gene are LGHDT and YNNKEL (reference sequence). This CDR3 has 16 residues. V dropped 2 bases and J dropped 10; count of bases not matched to a gene: 8. The DNA of the CDR3 is TGTGCCAGCAGCCAAAATATGGGACTAGCGGGGTTGGAGCAGTTCTTC. It is translated as CASSQNMGLAGLEQFF.

As to this clone: Other DNA sequences within the sample encode an identical CDR3. The chain combines TRBV18 with TRBJ2-7; D may be TRBD1 (5 bases). Germline values: CDR1 KGHSH, CDR2 LQKENI. The CDR3 spans 13 residues. Trimming stripped 3 bases from V and 4 bases from J, with 10 bases between. The CDR3 region has the DNA TGTGCCAGCTCACCCCCTGGGGCTTACGAGCAGTACTTC. Protein product: CASSPPGAYEQYF. Full variable domain (rest looked up from reference TRBV18 and TRBJ2-7): NAGVMQNPRHLVRRRGQEARLRCSPMKGHSHVYWYRQLPEEGLKFMVYLQKENIIDESGMPKERFSAEFPKEGPSILRIQQVVRGDSAAYFCASSPPGAYEQYFGPGTRLTVT.

V usage is TRBV6-5 and J usage is TRBJ2-2; D not certain. This CDR3 comprises 12 residues. Trimming stripped 11 bases from V and 6 bases from J, with 13 bases between. Germline-derived CDR1 and CDR2 are MNHEY and SVGAGI. The CDR3 is CAGQSLAGELFF. In nucleotides, the CDR3 is TGTGCCGGCCAGAGCTTAGCCGGGGAGCTGTTTTTT.

The chain recombines TRBV9 with TRBJ2-5; D is undetermined. The V end was cut by 0 bases, the J end by 2 bases, with 8 bases between. CDR1 is SGDLS and CDR2 is YYNGEE in the germline V gene. CDR3 length equals 14 residues. The DNA for the CDR3 is TGTGCCAGCAGCGTAGTAGCACAGCAAGAGACCCAGTACTTC. Translating it yields CASSVVAQQETQYF.

This rearrangement joins TRBV19 to TRBJ1-1, with D possibly TRBD1 on 6 matching bases. In germline, CDR1 is LNHDA, CDR2 SQIVND (reference sequence). The CDR3 loop spans 15 amino acids. V lost 4 bases and J lost 3, with 15 bases in between. CDR3 in amino acids: CASSTEGGLDTEAFF. The DNA of the CDR3 is TGTGCCAGTAGTACGGAGGGGGGTTTGGACACTGAAGCTTTCTTT.